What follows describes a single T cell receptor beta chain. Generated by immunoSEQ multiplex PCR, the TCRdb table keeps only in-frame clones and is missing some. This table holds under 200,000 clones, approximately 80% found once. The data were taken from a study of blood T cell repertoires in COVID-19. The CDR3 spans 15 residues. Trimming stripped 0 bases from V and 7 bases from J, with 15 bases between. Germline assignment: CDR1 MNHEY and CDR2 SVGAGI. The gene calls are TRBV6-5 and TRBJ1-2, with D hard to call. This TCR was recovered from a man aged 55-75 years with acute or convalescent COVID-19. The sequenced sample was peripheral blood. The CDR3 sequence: CASSYSLTGIIGYTF. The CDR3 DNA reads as TGTGCCAGCAGTTACTCCTTGACGGGGATAATTGGCTACACCTTC.